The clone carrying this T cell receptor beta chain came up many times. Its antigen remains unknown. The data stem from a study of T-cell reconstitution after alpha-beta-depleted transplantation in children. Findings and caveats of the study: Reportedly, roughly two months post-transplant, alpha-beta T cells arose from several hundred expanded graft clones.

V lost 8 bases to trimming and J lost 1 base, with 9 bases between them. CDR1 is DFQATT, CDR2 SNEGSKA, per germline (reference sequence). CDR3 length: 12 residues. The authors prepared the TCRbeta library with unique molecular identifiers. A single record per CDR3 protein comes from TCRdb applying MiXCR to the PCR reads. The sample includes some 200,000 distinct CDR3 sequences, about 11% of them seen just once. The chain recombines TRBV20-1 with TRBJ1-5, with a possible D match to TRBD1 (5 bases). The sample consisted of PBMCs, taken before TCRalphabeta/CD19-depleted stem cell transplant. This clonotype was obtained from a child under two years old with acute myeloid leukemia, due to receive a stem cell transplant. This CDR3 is CSPGRSNQPQHF. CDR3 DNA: TGCAGTCCAGGGAGAAGCAATCAGCCCCAGCATTTT.